Below are 32 T cell receptor beta chains sequenced from a single sample in a study of blood T cells in healthy people across ages. Through a sample-barcoded 5' primer and a J-beta primer mix, a second PCR was run for roughly 6 to 12 cycles. TCRdb analysed the 5' RACE reads with MiXCR anew, one entry per CDR3 protein. The table includes more than 1,000,000 distinct CDR3 sequences, 25% detected once. In addition, the sample was reused for a study of T cells of mothers and their children.

The sequenced sample was blood. These TCRs come from a girl aged 2-10 years in good health.

This clonotype showed up many times. The chain recombines TRBV25-1 with TRBJ2-7; D is ambiguous. The V end was cut by 7 bases, the J end by 4 bases, with 8 bases between. Germline V lookup: CDR1 MGHDK, CDR2 SYGVNS. The CDR3 totals 11 residues. The CDR3 loop reads CASTRGYEQYF. CDR3 bases: TGTGCCAGCACTAGAGGTTACGAGCAGTACTTC.

This clonotype was detected a few times. The chain couples TRBV4-1 to TRBJ2-1; TRBD2 matches at 12 bases. The CDR3 has 17 amino acids. Germline lookup yields CDR1 MGHRA and CDR2 YSYEKL. J lost 1 base, V lost 4 bases, and 5 bases had no gene match. DNA of the CDR3: TGCGCCAGCAGCCTTTGGACTAGCGGGGTTTCCTACAATGAGCAGTTCTTC. Translating it yields CASSLWTSGVSYNEQFF.

The chain joins TRBV7-2 to TRBJ2-3; D remains ambiguous. Germline CDR1 reads SGHTA; CDR2 reads FQGNSA. The CDR3 contains 15 residues. V was clipped by 3 bases and J by 0 bases, with 10 bases between them. DNA of the CDR3: TGTGCCAGCAGCTTCTATGGATCTAGCACAGATACGCAGTATTTT. Residues: CASSFYGSSTDTQYF. Full variable domain (rest looked up from reference TRBV7-2 and TRBJ2-3): GAGVSQSPSNKVTEKGKDVELRCDPISGHTALYWYRQSLGQGLEFLIYFQGNSAPDKSGLPSDRFSAERTGGSVSTLTIQRTQQEDSAVYLCASSFYGSSTDTQYFGPGTRLTVL.

This clonotype was counted at least ten times. V is TRBV12-3 or TRBV12-4 and J is TRBJ2-7, with D unresolved. The V gene lost 8 bases and the J gene lost 4 bases, with 9 bases spanning the gap. The CDR3 consists of 11 residues. CDR3 residues: CASGTLYEQYF. In nucleotides, the CDR3 is TGTGCCAGCGGAACCTTGTACGAGCAGTACTTC.

This clonotype has at least ten counts. The chain uses TRBV14 and TRBJ1-2; tentative D call: TRBD1 (5 bases). V was pared by 4 bases and J by 2 bases, with 11 bases between. The CDR3 extends over 14 amino acids. CDR1 SGHDN and CDR2 FVKESK come from the germline V gene. The CDR3 DNA sequence: TGTGCCAGCAGCCTCCGGGACGGCAACTATGGCTACACCTTC. It translates to CASSLRDGNYGYTF.

V usage is TRBV28 and J usage is TRBJ2-3; TRBD2 agrees at 11 bases. The CDR3 sequence is 14 residues long. Trimming cost V 4 bases and J 8 bases; bases outside gene matches: 5. The germline gives CDR1 MDHEN, CDR2 SYDVKM. This CDR3 is CASSYLAGGGTQYF. CDR3 coding DNA: TGTGCCAGCAGTTACCTAGCGGGAGGAGGTACGCAGTATTTT.

This clonotype has only a few counts. J is TRBJ2-5 and V is TRBV4-3; weak D call: TRBD1 (6 bases). The closer fit of TRBJ2-7 to the DNA end suggests the J call may be wrong. CDR1 LGHNA and CDR2 YSLEER come from the germline V gene. The CDR3 sequence is 17 residues long. The CDR3: CASSQDRIGTSFYEQYF. Written as DNA, the CDR3 is TGCGCCAGCAGCCAAGATCGCATTGGGACATCCTTCTACGAGCAGTACTTC.

The table lists this clonotype with a few counts. The chain couples TRBV7-3 to TRBJ2-5; 13 nucleotides line up with TRBD2. Germline-derived CDR1 and CDR2 are SGHTA and FQGTGA. This CDR3 is built from 15 residues. The trim removed 5 bases at V and 4 bases at J, leaving 4 bases unmatched. The CDR3 protein is CASSKLAGGSETQYF. CDR3 bases: TGTGCCAGCAGCAAACTAGCGGGGGGGTCAGAGACCCAGTACTTC.

This clonotype was seen only a few times. V and J are TRBV29-1 and TRBJ1-1; D might be TRBD1 (5 bases). The CDR3 contains 16 residues. From germline, CDR1 is SQVTM and CDR2 ANQGSEA. Trimming left V 2 bases short and J 6 bases short, with 22 bases between. CDR3 loop: CSVERPGILEWAEAFF. CDR3 bases: TGCAGCGTTGAACGGCCAGGGATACTGGAATGGGCTGAAGCTTTCTTT.

The chain employs TRBV20-1 and TRBJ1-1; 8 bases map to TRBD1. CDR3 length: 18 residues. CDR1 is DFQATT and CDR2 is SNEGSKA in the germline V gene (reference sequence). V gave up 1 base and J gave up 6 bases; unmatched junction bases: 19. As DNA, the CDR3 is TGCAGTGCTAGAGCCGTAAAACAGGGGGTGAGGAGTAACCCTGAAGCTTTCTTT. This sequence encodes CSARAVKQGVRSNPEAFF.

This clonotype was seen repeatedly, ten times or more. This chain links TRBV12-3 or TRBV12-4 with TRBJ1-2; D unresolved. This CDR3 has 14 residues. V was cut by 2 bases and J by 4 bases, with 11 bases left in between. The CDR3 sequence is CASSLSGGGYGYTF. The CDR3 coding sequence is TGTGCCAGCAGTTTATCGGGAGGAGGCTATGGCTACACCTTC.

This clonotype was detected many times. The chain employs TRBV10-3 and TRBJ2-7; D gene unclear. Germline lookup yields CDR1 ENHRY and CDR2 SYGVKD. The CDR3 covers 13 residues. The germline V and J ends were trimmed by 6 bases and 1 base, with 10 bases remaining between them. This CDR3 reads CAISADGSYEQYF. DNA for the CDR3: TGTGCCATCAGCGCGGACGGTTCCTACGAGCAGTACTTC.

The chain has TRBV6-5 and TRBJ2-1; 13 bases match TRBD2. V was pared by 4 bases and J by 0 bases, with 6 bases of the junction left unmatched. From germline, CDR1 is MNHEY and CDR2 SVGAGI. The CDR3 is 18 residues long. The CDR3 spells CASSWGLAGRSSYNEQFF. In nucleotides, the CDR3 is TGTGCCAGCAGTTGGGGACTAGCGGGGCGGAGCTCCTACAATGAGCAGTTCTTC.

The V gene is TRBV27, the J gene TRBJ2-7, with 10 bases identical to TRBD1. The CDR3 length is 15 residues. The V gene end was trimmed by 3 bases and the J gene end by 2 bases; junction bases not matched to a gene: 4. The germline V gene encodes CDR1 MNHEY and CDR2 SMNVEV (reference sequence). The CDR3 protein is CASSLTGGSAYEQYF. The CDR3 nucleotides read TGTGCCAGCAGTTTGACAGGGGGCAGCGCCTACGAGCAGTACTTC.

This clonotype occurred a few times. The chain has TRBV7-3 and TRBJ2-6; TRBD1 matches 7 bases. From germline, CDR1 is SGHTA and CDR2 FQGTGA. The CDR3 loop spans 15 amino acids. Unmatched junction bases numbered 11, after V lost 4 bases and J lost 11 bases. The CDR3 loop reads CASSSEPTGFHVLTF. CDR3 sequence (DNA): TGTGCCAGCAGCTCGGAACCGACAGGGTTTCACGTCCTGACTTTC.

This clonotype has more than one count but fewer than ten. The chain recombines TRBV20-1 with TRBJ1-4; no definite D call. Trimming took off 6 bases at V and 2 bases at J, with 13 bases between the two ends. Germline V gene lookup returns CDR1 DFQATT and CDR2 SNEGSKA (reference sequence). The CDR3 spans 14 residues. In DNA, the CDR3 is TGCAGTGCCTCCCCAGGAGGCACTAATGAAAAACTGTTTTTT. Protein: CSASPGGTNEKLFF.

The gene calls are TRBV29-1 and TRBJ1-2; 8 bases are a match to TRBD1. Germline V gene lookup returns CDR1 SQVTM and CDR2 ANQGSEA. The CDR3 spans 12 residues. Trimming took 5 bases from V and 7 from J; bases not matched to a gene: 6. CDR3 sequence reads: CSVLKTGGGYTF. CDR3 DNA: TGCAGCGTTTTAAAAACAGGGGGTGGCTACACCTTC.

The V gene is TRBV9, the J gene TRBJ2-1; no firm D call. Germline V gene data show CDR1 as SGDLS and CDR2 as YYNGEE. Between the trimmed V and J ends, which lost 0 bases and 7 bases, there was a span of 14 bases. The CDR3 length is 15 residues. The DNA for the CDR3 is TGTGCCAGCAGCGTAGCTCTCCTAGAGATAAATGAGCAGTTCTTC. Protein sequence: CASSVALLEINEQFF.

The rearrangement joins TRBV11-3 to TRBJ2-1, with D unclear. The length of the CDR3 is 13 residues. V was cut by 0 bases and J by 7 bases, with 7 bases left in between. The germline CDR1 and CDR2 sequences are SGHNT and YENEEA. The CDR3 bases are TGTGCCAGCAGCTTAGATCCCAATAATGAGCAGTTCTTC. This gives the protein CASSLDPNNEQFF.

This clonotype was detected a few times. The chain couples TRBV4-1 to TRBJ2-2; no clear D gene. This CDR3 comprises 16 residues. With 4 bases removed from V and 6 bases from J, the gap between germline ends came to 18 bases. The germline V gene encodes CDR1 MGHRA and CDR2 YSYEKL. CDR3: CASSPTLRTPSGELFF. CDR3 DNA: TGCGCCAGCAGCCCTACTCTTCGGACCCCTTCCGGGGAGCTGTTTTTT.

CDR3 protein: CSGVRTGENTEAFF. CDR3 in DNA: TGCAGCGGCGTTCGTACAGGGGAGAACACTGAAGCTTTCTTT. This sequence joins TRBV29-1 and TRBJ1-1; TRBD1 agrees at 7 bases. The trim removed 7 bases at V and 1 base at J, leaving 9 bases unmatched. This CDR3 spans 14 amino acids. The germline CDR1 and CDR2 sequences are SQVTM and ANQGSEA. Full variable domain (rest looked up from reference TRBV29-1 and TRBJ1-1): SAVISQKPSRDICQRGTSLTIQCQVDSQVTMMFWYRQQPGQSLTLIATANQGSEATYESGFVIDKFPISRPNLTFSTLTVSNMSPEDSSIYLCSGVRTGENTEAFFGQGTRLTVV.

This clonotype has a handful of counts. The chain couples TRBV9 to TRBJ1-5; perhaps TRBD1 as D (5 bases). Germline V gene data show CDR1 as SGDLS and CDR2 as YYNGEE. The CDR3 length is 15 residues. Trimming cost V 0 bases and J 4 bases, with 11 bases left between them. The CDR3 DNA reads TGTGCCAGCAGCGTAGAAGGGGAACCAAATCAGCCCCAGCATTTT. This gives the protein CASSVEGEPNQPQHF.

This clonotype appeared a few times. V gene TRBV4-1 combines with J gene TRBJ2-2, with unresolved D. Trimming removed 0 bases at V and 5 bases at J, with 7 bases between. This CDR3 contains 14 residues. The germline CDR1 and CDR2 sequences are MGHRA and YSYEKL. CDR3 nucleotide sequence: TGCGCCAGCAGCCAAGAGGTTAGGACCGGGGAGCTGTTTTTT. Residues: CASSQEVRTGELFF.

This clonotype was detected a few times. CDR3 region: CASSYGQGAGETQYF. The DNA of the CDR3 is TGTGCCAGCAGCTATGGACAGGGGGCCGGAGAGACCCAGTACTTC. The chain employs TRBV5-6 and TRBJ2-5; 11 positions match TRBD1. This CDR3 is 15 amino acids long. Looked up from germline, CDR1 is SGHDT and CDR2 is YYEEEE. Losses at the gene ends were 3 bases for V and 4 bases for J; bases not matched to a gene: 5.

The gene calls are TRBV7-9 and TRBJ1-3, with D possibly TRBD1 on 5 matching bases. Germline V CDR1 and CDR2: SEHNR, FQNEAQ (reference sequence). Trimming stripped 7 bases from V and 4 bases from J, with 17 bases between. This CDR3 is built from 15 residues. CDR3 region: CASTSLSGGGNTIYF. In nucleotides, the CDR3 is TGTGCCAGCACCTCACTGTCGGGGGGAGGAAACACCATATATTTT.

This clonotype showed up just a few times. V gene TRBV29-1 combines with J gene TRBJ1-1; D unclear. CDR1 is SQVTM and CDR2 is ANQGSEA in the germline V gene. The V end lost 2 bases, the J end lost 2 bases, and 3 bases lay between the germline ends. CDR3 length equals 11 residues. CDR3 amino acids: CSVEINTEAFF. The CDR3 nucleotides read TGCAGCGTTGAAATTAACACTGAAGCTTTCTTT.

This clonotype has a handful of counts. The rearrangement joins TRBV2 to TRBJ2-5, with unresolved D. CDR1 is SNHLY and CDR2 is FYNNEI in the germline V gene. This CDR3 is built from 13 residues. Trimming took off 6 bases at V and 5 bases at J, with 13 bases between the two ends. CDR3 amino acids: CASRPSARETQYF. The CDR3 DNA reads as TGTGCCAGCAGACCCTCGGCGCGGGAGACCCAGTACTTC.

V usage is TRBV6-5 and J usage is TRBJ1-4, with D possibly being TRBD1 (5 bases). This CDR3 comprises 15 residues. V lost 2 bases, J lost 5 bases, and 12 bases lay in between. Germline V gene sequence: CDR1 MNHEY, CDR2 SVGAGI. The CDR3 reads CASSYNGGVNEKLFF. CDR3 sequence (DNA): TGTGCCAGCAGTTACAATGGGGGAGTCAATGAAAAACTGTTTTTT.

This clonotype was counted at least ten times. The rearrangement joins TRBV12-3 or TRBV12-4 to TRBJ2-2, with D possibly being TRBD1 or TRBD2 (5 bases each). The CDR3 has 14 amino acids. Trimming left V 5 bases short and J 5 bases short, with 12 bases between. DNA for the CDR3: TGTGCCAGCAGTACGACGAGGGGAACCGGGGAGCTGTTTTTT. Translated: CASSTTRGTGELFF.

The chain recombines TRBV4-1 with TRBJ1-4, with D hard to call. The CDR3 is made up of 11 amino acids. Germline CDR1 and CDR2: MGHRA and YSYEKL. V lost 1 base, J lost 14 bases, and 8 bases lay in between. The CDR3 DNA is TGCGCCAGCAGCCAAGGTAGAAGGCTGTTTTTT. Residues: CASSQGRRLFF.

The genes are TRBV6-1 and TRBJ2-1; TRBD2 might be the D (6 bases). This CDR3 has 16 residues. Per germline, CDR1 MNHNS and CDR2 SASEGT. With 0 bases removed from V and 6 bases from J, the gap between germline ends came to 15 bases. The CDR3 spells CASSEAVREFFNEQFF. The CDR3 bases are TGTGCCAGCAGTGAAGCAGTCCGGGAGTTCTTCAATGAGCAGTTCTTC.

This clonotype was seen just once. The chain couples TRBV29-1 to TRBJ2-3; D is ambiguous. V lost 4 bases and J 2 bases, leaving 10 bases between the germline ends. CDR3 length: 13 residues. The V gene's germline CDR1 is SQVTM and CDR2 ANQGSEA. CDR3 sequence reads: CSVGQEITDTQYF. CDR3 sequence (DNA): TGCAGCGTTGGTCAGGAAATCACAGATACGCAGTATTTT.